The 31 T cell receptor beta chains listed next were all sequenced from one sample in a study of blood T cell repertoires in COVID-19. Some clones are missing from TCRdb's copy, which holds only in-frame ones; the method was immunoSEQ multiplex PCR. The sample includes about 69,000 clones, around 80% of them seen just once. The sample taken for sequencing was peripheral blood. Source of these receptors: a woman aged 80 or older with acute or convalescent COVID-19.

In nucleotides, the CDR3 is TGTGCCAGCAGCTCGCCCCGGGACAAAGATTACTCTGGAAACACCATATATTTT. Its translation is CASSSPRDKDYSGNTIYF. This chain links TRBV7-9 with TRBJ1-3; TRBD1 might be the D (6 bases). This CDR3 region has 18 residues. V was clipped by 4 bases and J by 0 bases, with 19 bases between them. Germline loops: CDR1 SEHNR, CDR2 FQNEAQ (reference sequence).

This chain joins TRBV3-1 (or the pseudogene TRBV3-2) and TRBJ2-2, with D possibly being TRBD1 (5 bases). CDR1 LGHDT and CDR2 YNNKEL come from the germline V gene (reference sequence). Trimming took 4 bases from V and 4 from J, leaving 7 bases between them. The CDR3 totals 13 residues. CDR3 in amino acids: CASSPTVTGELFF. DNA for the CDR3: TGTGCCAGCAGCCCGACAGTCACCGGGGAGCTGTTTTTT.

The chain joins TRBV6-6 to TRBJ2-3; 10 bases line up with TRBD1. This CDR3 comprises 13 residues. CDR1 and CDR2 from the germline V gene are MNHNY and SVGAGI (reference sequence). The DNA for the CDR3 is TGTGCGATCCGACAGGGGGCCACAGATACGCAGTATTTT. This sequence encodes CAIRQGATDTQYF.

The rearrangement uses TRBV15 and TRBJ2-3; possibly TRBD1 for D (5 bases). Per the germline V gene, CDR1 is LNHNV and CDR2 is YYDKDF (reference sequence). The CDR3 sequence is 16 residues long. Trimming pared 0 bases from V and 2 bases from J, leaving 12 bases between. The CDR3 coding sequence is TGTGCCACCAGCAGAGAAACAGGAACTAACACAGATACGCAGTATTTT. Encoded protein: CATSRETGTNTDTQYF.

The V and J genes are TRBV6-5 and TRBJ1-3; D remains unclear. V lost 8 bases and J 6 bases, leaving 17 bases between the germline ends. Germline CDR1 reads MNHEY; CDR2 reads SVGAGI. This CDR3 contains 14 residues. CDR3 region: CASGAGWTANTIYF. The DNA for the CDR3 is TGTGCCAGCGGAGCGGGGTGGACGGCAAACACCATATATTTT.

The CDR3 is CASSLEDRNGELFF. The CDR3 bases are TGTGCCAGCAGCTTAGAGGACAGAAACGGGGAGCTGTTTTTT. The chain has TRBV7-6 and TRBJ2-2; a weak D match, TRBD1 (6 bases). Germline loops: CDR1 SGHVS, CDR2 FNYEAQ. There are 14 residues in the CDR3. The ends were cut back, 1 base at V and 7 bases at J, with 10 bases in the middle.

This clone showed up just a few times. The rearrangement joins TRBV3-1 (or the pseudogene TRBV3-2) to TRBJ1-2, with TRBD1 matching over 9 bases. Looked up from germline, CDR1 is LGHDT and CDR2 is YNNKEL (reference sequence). CDR3 length equals 15 residues. Trimming removed 1 base from V and 6 bases from J; junction bases left unmatched: 6. The CDR3 DNA sequence: TGTGCCAGCAGCCAAGTCGGGGACAGGGTCGATGGCTACACCTTC. Protein sequence: CASSQVGDRVDGYTF.

This clone was observed at least ten times. The chain uses TRBV6-2 or TRBV6-3 and TRBJ1-4; D ambiguous. Trimming pared 6 bases from V and 2 bases from J, leaving 19 bases between. The CDR3 spans 17 residues. Germline CDR1 MNHEY, CDR2 SVGEGT. The CDR3 loop is CASSPYGVQETNEKLFF. DNA for the CDR3: TGTGCCAGCAGCCCCTACGGGGTTCAGGAGACTAATGAAAAACTGTTTTTT.

The chain has TRBV11-2 and TRBJ2-5; 10 bases map to TRBD2. V trimming: 3 bases; J trimming: 3 bases; junction bases outside the gene matches: 4. This CDR3 region has 15 residues. Germline loops: CDR1 SGHAT, CDR2 FQNNGV. CDR3 residues: CASSFRGLAEETQYF. In nucleotides, the CDR3 is TGTGCCAGCAGCTTTAGAGGACTAGCGGAAGAGACCCAGTACTTC.

This clone was counted a single time. J is TRBJ1-1 and V is TRBV6-5; 9 nucleotides match TRBD1. With 2 bases clipped from V and 5 bases from J, the junction kept 6 bases outside the gene matches. Germline assignment: CDR1 MNHEY and CDR2 SVGAGI. This CDR3 comprises 15 residues. The CDR3 DNA reads as TGTGCCAGCAGTTACACAGACAGGGGGGATACTGAAGCTTTCTTT. This gives the protein CASSYTDRGDTEAFF.

The sample holds one count of this clone. V usage is TRBV25-1 and J usage is TRBJ2-4, with 8 bases lining up with TRBD2. The J segment lost 8 bases and the V segment lost 3 bases, leaving 6 bases of the junction unmatched. The CDR3 totals 14 residues. Germline V gene data show CDR1 as MGHDK and CDR2 as SYGVNS. The CDR3: CASSDLSGVDIQYF. CDR3 bases: TGTGCCAGCAGTGATCTTAGCGGGGTTGACATTCAGTACTTC.

The gene calls are TRBV4-1 and TRBJ1-1, with D uncertain. V lost 5 bases and J 0 bases, leaving 13 bases between the germline ends. The length of the CDR3 is 15 residues. Germline CDR1 is MGHRA and CDR2 is YSYEKL. The CDR3 region is CASSISGQLNTEAFF. CDR3 nucleotides: TGCGCCAGCAGCATCAGCGGGCAGCTGAACACTGAAGCTTTCTTT.

This chain uses TRBV11-2 with TRBJ1-1, with TRBD1 identical over 9 bases. V was pared by 2 bases and J by 3 bases, with 4 bases of the junction left unmatched. CDR3 length: 15 residues. Looked up from germline, CDR1 is SGHAT and CDR2 is FQNNGV. The CDR3 sequence is CASSLWGQGDTEAFF. For the CDR3, the DNA is TGTGCCAGCAGCTTATGGGGACAGGGAGACACTGAAGCTTTCTTT.

The chain is built from TRBV2 and TRBJ2-2, with a possible D match to TRBD2 (5 bases). Germline CDR1 reads SNHLY; CDR2 reads FYNNEI. V lost 3 bases and J 4 bases, leaving 9 bases between the germline ends. The CDR3 contains 14 residues. The CDR3 protein is CASSEAAGTGELFF. The CDR3 bases are TGTGCCAGCAGTGAGGCGGCGGGCACCGGGGAGCTGTTTTTT.

This chain connects TRBV11-2 to TRBJ2-1; tentatively, D is TRBD1 (6 bases). The CDR3 extends over 14 amino acids. V was shortened by 0 bases and J by 8 bases, with 11 bases between the two germline ends. Germline V lookup: CDR1 SGHAT, CDR2 FQNNGV. The CDR3 nucleotides are TGTGCCAGCAGCTTAGATGTCCGGACAGATGAGCAGTTCTTC. This encodes CASSLDVRTDEQFF.

This clone has just a few counts. The chain combines TRBV2 with TRBJ2-7; TRBD1 agrees at 7 bases. The germline V gene encodes CDR1 SNHLY and CDR2 FYNNEI. Germline trimming cut 5 bases from V and 5 bases from J; bases unmatched to any gene: 9. The CDR3 sequence is 14 residues long. Written as DNA, the CDR3 is TGTGCCAGCAGTCGGGACAGCGTAAACCACGAGCAGTACTTC. Amino acids: CASSRDSVNHEQYF.

This clone has only a few counts. The chain combines TRBV6-1 with TRBJ1-3; D not certain. V was shortened by 2 bases and J by 0 bases, with 14 bases between the two germline ends. Germline CDR1 is MNHNS and CDR2 is SASEGT. CDR3 size: 17 residues. CDR3 bases: TGTGCCAGCAGTGAACTTGGGCCTAGCCCCTCTGGAAACACCATATATTTT. Encoded protein: CASSELGPSPSGNTIYF.

Remarks on this clone: The identical CDR3 is also encoded by other nucleotide sequences in the sample. The rearrangement uses TRBV11-2 and TRBJ1-2; unclear D gene. Germline V gene lookup returns CDR1 SGHAT and CDR2 FQNNGV. With 5 bases removed from V and 4 bases from J, the gap between germline ends came to 5 bases. This CDR3 region has 11 residues. CDR3: CASSPGYGYTF. CDR3 nucleotides: TGTGCCAGCAGCCCGGGCTATGGCTACACCTTC.

This clone showed up just a few times. The gene calls are TRBV19 and TRBJ1-5, with 8 positions matching TRBD1. The CDR3 runs 15 residues. Germline lookup yields CDR1 LNHDA and CDR2 SQIVND (reference sequence). With 3 bases clipped from V and 2 bases from J, the junction kept 3 bases outside the gene matches. CDR3 coding DNA: TGTGCCAGTAGTATTTCAGGGGGCGGCAATCAGCCCCAGCATTTT. Its protein product is CASSISGGGNQPQHF.

The chain couples TRBV19 to TRBJ2-1; 9 bases align to TRBD2. Germline CDR1 and CDR2: LNHDA and SQIVND (reference sequence). The CDR3 consists of 17 residues. V dropped 4 bases and J dropped 2; count of bases not matched to a gene: 9. The CDR3 sequence: CASSSGGATPPYNEQFF. In DNA form, the CDR3 reads TGTGCCAGTAGTAGCGGGGGGGCCACCCCGCCCTACAATGAGCAGTTCTTC.

The chain combines TRBV29-1 with TRBJ1-1; TRBD1 matches at 8 bases. The germline V gene has CDR1 SQVTM and CDR2 ANQGSEA. V gave up 8 bases and J gave up 1 base; unmatched junction bases: 3. The CDR3 consists of 12 residues. CDR3 amino acids: CSSGTGNTEAFF. The CDR3 DNA follows: TGCAGCTCCGGGACAGGGAACACTGAAGCTTTCTTT.

This clone appeared many times. The chain joins TRBV19 to TRBJ1-2; D perhaps matches TRBD1 (6 bases). Germline V gene sequence: CDR1 LNHDA, CDR2 SQIVND (reference sequence). The CDR3 runs 15 residues. Trimming pared 5 bases from V and 4 bases from J, leaving 17 bases between. Written as DNA, the CDR3 is TGTGCCAGTAGTCCAACCCGGGGCAGGGGCTATGGCTACACCTTC. Protein product: CASSPTRGRGYGYTF.

In this sample, this clone turned up a few times. V is TRBV15 and J is TRBJ2-5, with 7 bases matching TRBD1. The CDR3 covers 13 residues. V shed 6 bases and J 3 bases; nucleotides not matched to a gene: 4. Germline CDR1 reads LNHNV; CDR2 reads YYDKDF (reference sequence). CDR3 region: CATRRDRKETQYF. CDR3 DNA sequence: TGTGCCACCAGGAGGGACAGAAAAGAGACCCAGTACTTC.

J is TRBJ2-7 and V is TRBV6-1; TRBD2 matches 9 bases. The V and J ends lost 2 bases and 7 bases, in that order; junction bases with no gene match: 9. The V gene's germline CDR1 is MNHNS and CDR2 SASEGT. The CDR3 has 15 residues. This chain's CDR3 is CASSEHGGGAGEQYF. CDR3 nucleotides: TGTGCCAGCAGTGAACACGGCGGGGGGGCCGGAGAGCAGTACTTC.

This clone came up a few times. This chain joins TRBV7-8 and TRBJ1-3; D unclear. V shed 6 bases and J shed 3 bases, with 15 bases lying between them. CDR1 is SGHVS, CDR2 FQNEAQ, per germline. CDR3 size: 15 residues. The CDR3 region is CASSPPLRIGNTIYF. CDR3 DNA sequence: TGTGCCAGCAGTCCCCCACTTCGTATTGGAAACACCATATATTTT.

V usage is TRBV5-4 and J usage is TRBJ1-5; D is unresolved. V was shortened by 0 bases and J by 7 bases, with 11 bases between the two germline ends. CDR1 and CDR2 from the germline V gene are SGHNT and YYREEE (reference sequence). CDR3 length: 14 amino acids. The CDR3 nucleotides are TGTGCCAGCAGCTTGGAAGGCTCCGGGCAGCCCCAGCATTTT. Translating it yields CASSLEGSGQPQHF.

This clone has more than one count but fewer than ten. This chain uses TRBV7-9 with TRBJ1-1, with 7 bases identical to TRBD1. This CDR3 region has 14 residues. Trimming cost V 9 bases and J 3 bases; bases outside gene matches: 10. CDR1 and CDR2 from the germline V gene are SEHNR and FQNEAQ (reference sequence). In DNA form, the CDR3 reads TGTGCCAGTACCGGCTCAGGGGGGTACACTGAAGCTTTCTTT. Protein sequence: CASTGSGGYTEAFF. The full variable domain, completed using reference TRBV7-9 and TRBJ1-1, is DTGVSQNPRHKITKRGQNVTFRCDPISEHNRLYWYRQTLGQGPEFLTYFQNEAQLEKSRLLSDRFSAERPKGSFSTLEIQRTEQGDSAMYLCASTGSGGYTEAFFGQGTRLTVV.

V gene TRBV2 combines with J gene TRBJ1-6, with no clear D. Germline lookup yields CDR1 SNHLY and CDR2 FYNNEI. The V end was cut by 8 bases, the J end by 7 bases, with 9 bases between. CDR3 length equals 12 residues. The CDR3 region is CASALRNSPLHF. The CDR3 DNA is TGTGCCAGCGCACTTAGAAATTCACCCCTCCACTTT.

CDR3 residues: CASSQASGGAQETQYF. The CDR3 DNA reads as TGCGCCAGCAGCCAAGCCAGCGGGGGGGCCCAAGAGACCCAGTACTTC. This chain joins TRBV4-1 and TRBJ2-5; 10 bases align to TRBD2. This CDR3 has 16 amino acids. The J segment lost 1 base and the V segment lost 1 base, leaving 3 bases of the junction unmatched. Germline V lookup: CDR1 MGHRA, CDR2 YSYEKL.

The chain uses TRBV27 and TRBJ2-3; the D is unclear. This CDR3 spans 14 amino acids. The ends were cut back, 2 bases at V and 0 bases at J, with 6 bases in the middle. The germline V gene has CDR1 MNHEY and CDR2 SMNVEV (reference sequence). DNA for the CDR3: TGTGCCAGCAGTTTACAGACAAGCACAGATACGCAGTATTTT. Encoded protein: CASSLQTSTDTQYF.

The CDR3 DNA sequence: TGTGCCAGCAGCGGCCAGACAGGATACAATGAAAAACTGTTTTTT. Protein: CASSGQTGYNEKLFF. This chain uses TRBV5-8 with TRBJ1-4; possibly TRBD1 for D (6 bases). The germline V and J ends were trimmed by 4 bases and 5 bases, with 15 bases remaining between them. Germline CDR1 reads SGHTS; CDR2 reads YDEGEE. The CDR3 has 15 residues.